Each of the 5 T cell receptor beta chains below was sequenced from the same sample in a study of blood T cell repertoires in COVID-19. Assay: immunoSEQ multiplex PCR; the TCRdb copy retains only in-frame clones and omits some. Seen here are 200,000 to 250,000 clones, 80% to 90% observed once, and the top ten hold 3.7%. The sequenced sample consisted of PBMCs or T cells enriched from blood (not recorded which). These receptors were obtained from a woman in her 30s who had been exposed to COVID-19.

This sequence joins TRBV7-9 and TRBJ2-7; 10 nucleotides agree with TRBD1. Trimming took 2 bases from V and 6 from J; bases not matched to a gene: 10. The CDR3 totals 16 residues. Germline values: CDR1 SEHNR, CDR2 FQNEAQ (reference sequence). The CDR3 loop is CASSLRSGQGYVEQYF. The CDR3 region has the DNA TGTGCCAGCAGCTTAAGGTCGGGACAGGGGTACGTCGAGCAGTACTTC.

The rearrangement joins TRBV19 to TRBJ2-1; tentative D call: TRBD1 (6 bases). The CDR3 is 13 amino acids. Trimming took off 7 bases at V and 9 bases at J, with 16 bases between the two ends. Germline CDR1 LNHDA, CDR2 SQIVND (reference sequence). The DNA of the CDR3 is TGTGCCAGTACCCTACCTTCAGGGGTTGAGCAGTTCTTC. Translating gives CASTLPSGVEQFF. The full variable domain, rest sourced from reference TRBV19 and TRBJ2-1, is DGGITQSPKYLFRKEGQNVTLSCEQNLNHDAMYWYRQDPGQGLRLIYYSQIVNDFQKGDIAEGYSVSREKKESFPLTVTSAQKNPTAFYLCASTLPSGVEQFFGPGTRLTVL.

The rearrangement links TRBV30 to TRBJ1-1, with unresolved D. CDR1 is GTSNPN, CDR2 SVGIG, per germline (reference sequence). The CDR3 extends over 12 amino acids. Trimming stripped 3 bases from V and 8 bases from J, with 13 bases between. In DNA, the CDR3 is TGTGCCTGGAGGGCAGGAGGAGCCGAAGCTTTCTTT. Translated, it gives CAWRAGGAEAFF.

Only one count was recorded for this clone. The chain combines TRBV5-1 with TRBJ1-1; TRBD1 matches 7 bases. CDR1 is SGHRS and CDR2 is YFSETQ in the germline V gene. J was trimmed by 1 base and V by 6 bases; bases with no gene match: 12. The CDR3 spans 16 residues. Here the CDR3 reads CASTKIPGQTNTEAFF. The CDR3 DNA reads TGCGCCAGCACCAAAATTCCGGGACAGACGAACACTGAAGCTTTCTTT.

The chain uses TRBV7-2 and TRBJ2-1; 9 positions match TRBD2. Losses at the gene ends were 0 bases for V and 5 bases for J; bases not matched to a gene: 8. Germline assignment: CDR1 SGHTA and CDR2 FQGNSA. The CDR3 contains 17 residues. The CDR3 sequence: CASSLAMSGRPNNEQFF. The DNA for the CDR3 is TGTGCCAGCAGCTTAGCTATGAGCGGGAGGCCCAACAATGAGCAGTTCTTC.